The sequence of this T cell receptor beta chain was determined in a study of blood T cell repertoires in COVID-19. On the study more broadly: Samples representing acute and convalescent COVID-19 were sourced from the United States, Italy and Spain. PBMCs, B-cell-depleted T cells, or T cells provided the cDNA or gDNA that made up the material.

Original processing methods: Quantification of nucleated cells was approximated via reference gene primer amplification. The repertoire was sequenced with immunoSEQ multiplex PCR; TCRdb's copy has only in-frame clones and lacks some. V, J and clone size are those of that table, while D and trimming were read from the DNA. In the table there are under 200,000 clones, 75% to 95% of which are singletons. In germline, CDR1 is SGHRS, CDR2 YFSETQ. Between the trimmed V and J ends, which lost 0 bases and 0 bases, there was a span of 10 bases. The CDR3 consists of 16 residues. This sequence was found in a man aged 45-65 years with acute or convalescent COVID-19. The gene calls are TRBV5-1 and TRBJ1-3; maybe TRBD1 (5 bases). The sample was peripheral blood. The CDR3 protein is CASSLGTSGSGNTIYF. The CDR3 nucleotides read TGCGCCAGCAGCTTGGGGACATCGGGCTCTGGAAACACCATATATTTT.